This TCR beta chain originates from a study of T cell responses to AZD1222 COVID-19 vaccine (dated by TCRdb to about 2021). Study-wide context: AZD1222 recipients given second doses at about 4 weeks or at about 12 weeks were pooled, since spike-specific TCR depth and breadth were not found to differ between the two schedules. Enrollment into the trials was organized by age into subgroups of 18-55, 56-69 and 70-plus years, and those subgroups contained about 160, 30 and 59 TCR-sequenced participants, respectively. A total of just over 230 trial participants underwent TCR sequencing, of whom more than 200 had received two doses of AZD1222 and some 25 had received two doses of the MenACWY control vaccine.

Concerning this clone itself: There is no known antigen for this receptor. Nothing much larger sits one base from this clone, and base qualities are not available.

Results the study describes overall, beyond this receptor: The 56-69-year group was small, and its depth increase did not reach significance, likely because of low power. Conclusions about previously exposed vaccinees are limited because only six or seven AZD1222 recipients were SARS-CoV-2 seropositive at baseline. Participants were mostly white British, with more females than males. The authors suggested clonal diversity may have been underestimated. After two AZD1222 doses, both the breadth and the depth of spike-specific TCRs were significantly higher than at day 0 and than in MenACWY recipients. Because no day 14 peak-response samples were available, repertoires were characterized only after the peak T cell response. Reportedly, close to half of the unique spike-specific TCRs recognized epitopes lying outside the regions that are mutated in the B.1.351 and B.1.1.7 variants. Vaccine-associated CD4 TCRs spanned the whole spike protein, with dominant responses in regions 160-218 and 743-854.

The CDR3 regions of human TCRbeta chains were subjected to immunosequencing. The authors' analysis ran thus. Repertoire TCRs were checked for matches against a reference library of SARS-CoV-2-specific TCRs that had been generated using the MIRA antigen-specificity platform. Breadth was defined as the fraction of unique TCRs that were SARS-CoV-2-associated, and depth was defined as the fraction of total T cells that were SARS-CoV-2-associated. Using the MIRA data, every spike-specific TCR was mapped to the spike region that the TCR reacted to and assigned to either a CD4 or a CD8 class. Log10-transformed breadth and depth values were compared by one-way ANOVA with Sidak's multiple comparisons tests. TCRdb re-hosts the immuneACCESS table, in-frame sequences only. Its copies lack some clones; in the studies checked, an unresolved V gene accounts for under half of them, and the cause for the rest is not known. V and J calls and clone size are those listed in that table; D and trimming were worked out from the DNA. The sample table contains over 100,000 clones; only one count was recorded for about 88% of them. The top ten hold over 15% of the sample.

Per the publication, the time point label means: baseline before first vaccination. The vaccinee samples were drawn from two UK trials, COV001 and COV002, one of which was a single-blind randomized controlled phase 2/3 trial testing AZD1222 (ChAdOx1 nCoV-19) in healthy adults. For TCRbeta chain sequencing, PBMC samples were collected from trial participants at day 0 and at day 28 after the second dose. Trimming takes 6 bases from V and 2 bases from J, and the germline ends sit 10 bases apart. The CDR3 runs 13 residues from the cysteine to the phenylalanine. This entry keeps only the CDR3 DNA: 39 bases, framed from base 1. CDR1 is given as SGHTA and CDR2 as FQGTGA, both from the germline V gene.

The source was peripheral blood, collected on day 0 of AZD1222 vaccination. The receptor chain draws on TRBV7-3 and TRBJ1-1; D gene: possibly TRBD1, on 5 matching bases. This TCR was sampled from an adult in good health. The base sequence is TGTGCCAGCAGACGGGACTCAAACACTGAAGCTTTCTTT. Its protein reads: CASRRDSNTEAFF.